The 12 T cell receptor beta chains below all came from one sample that was sequenced in a study of shared clonotypes between healthy human individuals. Naive CD8 cells lacked CD45RO, underwent positive selection for CCR7 and left out terminally differentiated effector memory CD45RA+ cells. Sequencing used immunoSEQ multiplex PCR; TCRdb keeps in-frame clones, though not all of them. The sample lists more than 2 million clones; 93% were seen once. Sequencing was done on a sample of naive CD8+ T cells from PBMCs. Source of these receptors: a man younger than 30 in good health. Some clones in this sample may be carry-over from other donors' samples.

V and J are TRBV13 and TRBJ1-1; TRBD1 matches 7 bases. J gave up 0 bases and V 3 bases, and 4 bases lay outside the gene matches. CDR3 length: 15 amino acids. Germline-derived CDR1 and CDR2 are PRHDT and FYEKMQ (reference sequence). The CDR3, as DNA: TGTGCCAGCAGCTTCACCGGGACAGTGAACACTGAAGCTTTCTTT. It encodes CASSFTGTVNTEAFF.

The table lists this clone with a few counts. This sample includes further DNA sequences coding for the same CDR3. The chain recombines TRBV11-2 with TRBJ2-7; unclear D gene. Trimming took 1 base from V and 0 from J, leaving 4 bases between them. Per the germline V gene, CDR1 is SGHAT and CDR2 is FQNNGV. This CDR3 spans 13 amino acids. CDR3 in DNA: TGTGCCAGCAGCTTAGGGAGCTCCTACGAGCAGTACTTC. Protein product: CASSLGSSYEQYF.

V usage is TRBV25-1 and J usage is TRBJ2-1, with D unresolved. V lost 4 bases and J lost 1, with 14 bases in between. Per germline, CDR1 MGHDK and CDR2 SYGVNS. The CDR3 runs 16 residues. Here the CDR3 DNA reads TGTGCCAGCAGTGGACCCCCCTTTCGGTCCTACAATGAGCAGTTCTTC. Its protein product is CASSGPPFRSYNEQFF.

This clone was seen once. The gene calls are TRBV28 and TRBJ2-5; D gene uncertain. Trimming cost V 3 bases and J 2 bases, with 4 bases left between them. The germline CDR1 and CDR2 sequences are MDHEN and SYDVKM. There are 12 residues in the CDR3. CDR3 amino acids: CASSFVQETQYF. CDR3 coding DNA: TGTGCCAGCAGTTTTGTACAAGAGACCCAGTACTTC.

The rearrangement uses TRBV27 and TRBJ1-2; D not certain. V lost 3 bases to trimming and J lost 4 bases, with 15 bases between them. CDR3 length: 15 amino acids. Germline CDR1 is MNHEY and CDR2 is SMNVEV (reference sequence). CDR3 in amino acids: CASSLAGPAFYGYTF. The CDR3 nucleotides read TGTGCCAGCAGTTTGGCCGGGCCGGCGTTCTATGGCTACACCTTC.

V gene TRBV13 combines with J gene TRBJ2-4, with TRBD2 matching over 10 bases. The V gene's germline CDR1 is PRHDT and CDR2 FYEKMQ (reference sequence). The CDR3 is 15 residues long. The ends lost 5 bases at V and 4 bases at J; junction bases unmatched: 5. The CDR3 loop is CASSPRTSGKNIQYF. DNA for the CDR3: TGTGCCAGCAGCCCGAGGACTAGCGGTAAAAACATTCAGTACTTC.

The V gene is TRBV27, the J gene TRBJ2-1; 8 bases are a match to TRBD2. The CDR3 is 18 amino acids. CDR1 MNHEY and CDR2 SMNVEV come from the germline V gene (reference sequence). The V gene end was trimmed by 8 bases and the J gene end by 8 bases; junction bases not matched to a gene: 23. The CDR3: CASEPSAGGVRFVDEQFF. DNA for the CDR3: TGTGCCAGCGAACCTTCGGCGGGAGGTGTCAGGTTCGTGGATGAGCAGTTCTTC.

J is TRBJ2-7 and V is TRBV27; the match to TRBD2 covers 7 bases. From germline, CDR1 is MNHEY and CDR2 SMNVEV (reference sequence). Trimming removed 0 bases from V and 2 bases from J; junction bases left unmatched: 10. CDR3 length equals 17 residues. CDR3 loop: CASSLSLTGGRAYEQYF. CDR3 DNA: TGTGCCAGCAGTTTATCGTTAACGGGAGGTCGCGCCTACGAGCAGTACTTC.

The V call is TRBV11-3, the J call TRBJ1-1; a weak D match, TRBD1 (5 bases). The CDR3 has 14 amino acids. With 6 bases removed from V and 1 base from J, the gap between germline ends came to 12 bases. Germline-derived CDR1 and CDR2 are SGHNT and YENEEA. This chain's CDR3 is CASSSLDRNTEAFF. The CDR3 nucleotides read TGTGCCAGCAGTTCCTTAGACAGGAACACTGAAGCTTTCTTT.

This clone was recorded once. The chain recombines TRBV28 with TRBJ2-7, with D unresolved. The germline CDR1 and CDR2 sequences are MDHEN and SYDVKM. V lost 9 bases, J lost 4 bases, and 16 bases lay in between. This CDR3 contains 13 residues. As DNA, the CDR3 is TGTGCCAGTCACAATAGGGTAGATTACGAGCAGTACTTC. Its protein is CASHNRVDYEQYF.

This rearrangement joins TRBV2 to TRBJ1-1; possible D gene TRBD1, 5 bases. Germline CDR1 and CDR2: SNHLY and FYNNEI. The CDR3 sequence is 15 residues long. Trimming removed 6 bases at V and 0 bases at J, with 14 bases between. The CDR3 bases are TGTGCCAGCAGGGATCCAGGGAAGATGAACACTGAAGCTTTCTTT. Amino acid sequence: CASRDPGKMNTEAFF.

The chain is built from TRBV29-1 and TRBJ2-7, with TRBD2 identical over 8 bases. The CDR3 has 14 amino acids. With 4 bases clipped from V and 2 bases from J, the junction kept 7 bases outside the gene matches. The germline V gene encodes CDR1 SQVTM and CDR2 ANQGSEA. The CDR3 sequence is CSVGGLVSTYEQYF. For the CDR3, the DNA is TGCAGCGTTGGGGGACTAGTTTCTACCTACGAGCAGTACTTC.